Reported below is one TCR beta chain. Its antigen is as yet unknown. From germline, CDR1 is LNHDA and CDR2 SQIVND (reference sequence). This CDR3 spans 19 amino acids. V shed 5 bases, J shed 9 bases, and the junction held 21 bases outside the gene matches. The data were obtained in a study of OX40 agonist ivuxolimab in advanced cancers. Libraries were prepared by immunoSEQ multiplex PCR; TCRdb keeps only in-frame clonotypes and omits some of them. The sample shows 74,000 or so clones, 89% of them seen only once. Study-wide results and caveats: Which antigen the expanded peripheral T cells recognized is unknown. Partial responders receiving 0.1-3.0 mg/kg showed among the lowest clonal expansion. Expanded clones belonging to CD8+ T cells outnumbered, on average, those of CD4+.

V gene TRBV19 combines with J gene TRBJ2-1, with TRBD2 identical over 11 bases. The source material was CD4+ or CD8+ T cells sorted from blood, sampled in a trial of the OX40 agonist ivuxolimab. The TCR was taken from an adult with an advanced solid tumor such as melanoma, head and neck, liver or kidney cancer. CDR3 coding DNA: TGTGCCAGTAGTTCACAGGGGAGACTAGCGGGAACGTTTGGTAGTGAGCAGTTCTTC. It codes for CASSSQGRLAGTFGSEQFF.